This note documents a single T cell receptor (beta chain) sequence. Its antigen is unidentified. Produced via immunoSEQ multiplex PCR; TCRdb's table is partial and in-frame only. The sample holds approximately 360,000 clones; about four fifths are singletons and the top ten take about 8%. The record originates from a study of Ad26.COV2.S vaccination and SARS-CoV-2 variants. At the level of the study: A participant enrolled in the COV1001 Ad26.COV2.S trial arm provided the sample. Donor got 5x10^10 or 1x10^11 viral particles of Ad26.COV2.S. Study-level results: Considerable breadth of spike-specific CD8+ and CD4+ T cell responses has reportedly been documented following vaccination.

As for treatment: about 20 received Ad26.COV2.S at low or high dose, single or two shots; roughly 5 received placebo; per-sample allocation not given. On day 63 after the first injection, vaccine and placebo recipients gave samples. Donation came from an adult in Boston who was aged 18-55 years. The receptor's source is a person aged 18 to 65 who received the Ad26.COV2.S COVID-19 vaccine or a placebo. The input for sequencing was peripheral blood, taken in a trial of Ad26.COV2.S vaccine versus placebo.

The CDR3 DNA reads TGTGCCAGCTCACCTCAGGCATTGGAGGGGGAGCTGTTTTTT. Translated: CASSPQALEGELFF. The V and J genes are TRBV18 and TRBJ2-2; no clear D gene. This CDR3 spans 14 amino acids. Germline CDR1 is KGHSH and CDR2 is LQKENI. With 3 bases removed from V and 8 bases from J, the gap between germline ends came to 13 bases.